Sequencing of this TCR beta chain was carried out in a study of shared clonotypes between healthy human individuals. TCRdb's table, derived via immunoSEQ multiplex PCR, lists solely in-frame clones and lacks some. In the table there are some 2,000,000 clones, around 95% of which are singletons. Memory CD4+ cells were the fraction left after CD45RA+ naive selection. The origin of this receptor is a man between 18 and 29 years old in good health. Sequenced sample: naive CD4+ T cells sorted from blood. Subset: CD45RA+ positively selected.

In nucleotides, the CDR3 is TGTGCCAGCACCACCTACCAAGTAGGGGTAAGCAATCAGCCCCAGCATTTT. Residues: CASTTYQVGVSNQPQHF. This chain connects TRBV28 to TRBJ1-5, with D tentatively TRBD1 (5 bases). Germline CDR1 and CDR2: MDHEN and SYDVKM. This CDR3 is built from 17 residues. V was clipped by 7 bases and J by 1 base, with 20 bases between them.